This T cell receptor (beta chain) was obtained from a study of blood T cell repertoires in COVID-19. Study at large: Sites across the United States, Italy and Spain contributed samples from acute and convalescent COVID-19.

Per the original methods: For nucleated cells, counts were estimated from reference gene primer amplification. Sequenced by immunoSEQ multiplex PCR; TCRdb stores in-frame clones only, minus some. That table gives V, J and clone size, and the DNA gave D and trimming. The sample includes more than 200,000 clones, 75% to 85% of them seen just once. Residents of over 20 US areas, aged about 18 to 95 years, made up the participants. CDR3 length: 14 amino acids. The V end lost 1 base, the J end lost 1 base, and 5 bases lay between the germline ends. The V gene's germline CDR1 is SGHDN and CDR2 FVKESK. The sample consisted of PBMCs or T cells enriched from blood (not recorded which). The TCR comes from a man aged 30 to 45 with acute COVID-19. The chain links TRBV14 to TRBJ2-1; TRBD2 is a possible D gene (5 bases). The DNA for the CDR3 is TGTGCCAGCAGCCAAGGACTATCCTACAATGAGCAGTTCTTC. Translation: CASSQGLSYNEQFF.